This is a list of T cell receptor beta chains from one sample in a study of tumor-infiltrating lymphocytes in localized non-small cell lung cancer. Assay: immunoSEQ multiplex PCR; the TCRdb copy retains only in-frame clones and omits some. Of roughly 9,000 clones listed, around 73% are singletons. Input material: lung tumor tissue. Receptor source: a human donor with non-small cell lung cancer. Both conserved end residues are part of each CDR3. The order of the fields is V gene, CDR3 length, D gene, clone size, J gene, CDR3 protein. A D gene is named only where the DNA matches it firmly. For some rows the clone size is stated as once, few or many, or as a class when expanded; others skip it.

>TRBV4-1|15|TRBD1|NA|TRBJ1-1
CASSQGDRGGTEAFF
>TRBV10-3|15|NA|NA|TRBJ2-3
CAISDLTHKTDTQYF
>TRBV14|17|NA|NA|TRBJ1-5
CASSQERDSYSNQPQHF
>TRBV5-4|19|TRBD1|NA|TRBJ2-7
CASSLGGDRAVNKAYEQYF
>TRBV9|18|NA|NA|TRBJ2-5
CASSRTGHLALAGETQYF
>TRBV5-1|16|TRBD2|NA|TRBJ2-7
CASSLGNTGLAGWVYF
>TRBV15|15|TRBD1|NA|TRBJ1-2
CATSRGTTGGYGYTF
>TRBV14|20|TRBD2|NA|TRBJ2-4
CASSQAGLSGSHLAKNIQYF
>TRBV6-5|14|TRBD1|NA|TRBJ1-2
CASTRDRGNYGYTF
>TRBV29-1|12|NA|medium-sized|TRBJ1-3
CSVGGRGNTIYF
>TRBV2|14|NA|NA|TRBJ1-5
CASRGATSGQPQHF
>TRBV30|14|NA|NA|TRBJ1-6
CAWSVPAGRVALHF
>TRBV15|15|NA|NA|TRBJ2-3
CATSRDPSGPDTQYF
>TRBV5-1|16|TRBD1|NA|TRBJ1-1
CASSPGDREVNTEAFF
>TRBV4-2|11|NA|NA|TRBJ2-1
CASSRGNEQFF
>TRBV7-2|16|TRBD1|NA|TRBJ1-3
CASSPRATGAGNTIYF
>TRBV6-1|15|NA|NA|TRBJ1-5
CATSRGRYSNQPQHF
>TRBV5-1|18|TRBD1|NA|TRBJ2-3
CASSFLAGQGGLTDTQYF
>TRBV5-1|17|TRBD2|NA|TRBJ2-3
CASSLDFGGGVVDTQYF
>TRBV30|12|NA|NA|TRBJ2-5
CAFGPRHETQYF
>TRBV19|14|NA|NA|TRBJ1-2
CASSAAGSSYGYTF
>TRBV27|17|TRBD2|once|TRBJ2-6
CASLRTSGSPGANVLTF
>TRBV7-2|22|TRBD2|NA|TRBJ2-2
CASSLALSGTSGRVVDTGELFF
>TRBV7-2|17|NA|NA|TRBJ1-6
CASSWNEAALPNSPLHF
>TRBV19|12|NA|NA|TRBJ1-3
CASKEARNTIYF
>TRBV7-8|14|NA|NA|TRBJ2-7
CASSTLNPANEQYF
>TRBV18|12|NA|NA|TRBJ2-5
CASSLHQETQYF
>TRBV28|15|TRBD1|NA|TRBJ1-1
CASTKPPGQGTEAFF
>TRBV10-3|16|NA|NA|TRBJ2-2
CAISYKLGAHTGELFF
>TRBV28|16|TRBD2|NA|TRBJ2-1
CASTVLAGTGVNEQFF
>TRBV7-2|14|NA|NA|TRBJ1-2
CASSLGGGNYGYTF
>TRBV5-4|16|TRBD1|NA|TRBJ2-3
CASSSPQGIRTDTQYF
>TRBV21-1|15|NA|NA|TRBJ2-3
CASSHRVTSTDTQYF
>TRBV6-5|15|NA|NA|TRBJ1-1
CASSRSGASGTEAFF
>TRBV5-4|17|NA|NA|TRBJ2-3
CASSLVSGGQGTDTQYF
>TRBV7-8|13|NA|NA|TRBJ2-7
CASSLQGGYEQYF
>TRBV5-6|17|TRBD1|NA|TRBJ2-4
CASSPSPGGQAKNIQYF
>TRBV5-1|15|NA|few|TRBJ2-5
CASSLGSGTQETQYF
>TRBV18|14|NA|NA|TRBJ2-7
CASSLLGQTYEQYF
>TRBV6-6|14|NA|few|TRBJ2-2
CASSSPDRLRELFF
>TRBV4-2|16|NA|NA|TRBJ2-7
CASSQGNVPTSYEQYF
>TRBV5-8|14|NA|few|TRBJ2-7
CASSLSGIPYEQYF
>TRBV5-6|13|NA|NA|TRBJ1-6
CASSLSANSPLHF
>TRBV6-5|15|TRBD1|NA|TRBJ1-2
CASSYAGGGRDGYTF
>TRBV19|15|NA|NA|TRBJ1-4
CASSRRPATNEKLFF
>TRBV9|13|TRBD1|NA|TRBJ1-1
CASSTQGDAEAFF
>TRBV5-1|15|TRBD1|NA|TRBJ2-1
CASSLRQGAYNEQFF
>TRBV6-5|13|NA|NA|TRBJ2-7
CASSSAPSYEQYF
>TRBV6-6|16|TRBD1|medium-sized|TRBJ2-1
CASSYSTQGASSEQFF
>TRBV7-2|11|NA|NA|TRBJ2-3
CASSLLPTQYF
>TRBV27|13|TRBD1|NA|TRBJ1-1
CASRRDRTTEAFF
>TRBV2|12|NA|NA|TRBJ2-7
CASSDRQRWEYF
>TRBV27|17|NA|few|TRBJ1-5
CASSNRPPGASNQPQHF
>TRBV27|14|NA|NA|TRBJ1-2
CASRGQSLVNGYTF